The text below deals with one TCR beta chain. This sample is drawn from a study of CD8+ T cells in alopecia areata. Study details: Tofacitinib treatment spanned 6 to 18 months, with 6 months off drug afterward.

The length of the CDR3 is 15 residues. The ends were cut back, 0 bases at V and 2 bases at J, with 13 bases in the middle. The germline V gene encodes CDR1 GTSNPN and CDR2 SVGIG (reference sequence). Extracted RNA was reverse transcribed into cDNA, the sequencing template. Measured with immunoSEQ multiplex PCR; TCRdb has only the in-frame clones, and not every one. This table holds more than 110,000 clones, 45% to 65% found once. Treatment denoted: oral pan-JAK inhibitor, 5-10 mg twice daily. The TCR originated in a human donor with alopecia areata. Source: CD8+ T cells sorted from blood, taken at week 4, from a patient treated with tofacitinib. The chain recombines TRBV30 with TRBJ1-2, with D hard to call. The CDR3 spells CAWSVMETPNYGYTF. The CDR3, as DNA: TGTGCCTGGAGTGTAATGGAGACACCGAACTATGGCTACACCTTC.